The text below deals with one T cell receptor beta chain. This record comes from a study of CD8+ T cells in alopecia areata. Extraction of RNA preceded its reverse transcription into cDNA, which served as the sequencing template. TCRdb's table, derived via immunoSEQ multiplex PCR, lists solely in-frame clones and lacks some. The table has about 190,000 clones, over 55% seen once. The treatment is: oral pan-JAK inhibitor, 5-10 mg twice daily. The clonotype comes from a human donor with alopecia areata. Specimen: CD4+ T cells sorted from blood, collected at week 24, from a patient treated with tofacitinib.

CDR3 bases: TGTGCCAGCAGTGAAGACAGACGCGGGACCCAGTACTTC. Translating it yields CASSEDRRGTQYF. The rearrangement links TRBV25-1 to TRBJ2-5, with D possibly TRBD1 on 5 matching bases. CDR1 is MGHDK and CDR2 is SYGVNS in the germline V gene. V gave up 2 bases and J gave up 7 bases, with 11 bases separating them. This CDR3 region has 13 residues.